Below are 24 T cell receptor beta chains sequenced from a single sample in a study of early T cells in non-severe SARS-CoV-2 infection. TCRdb re-derived calls from the 5' RACE reads in MiXCR, one entry per CDR3 protein. The sample has tens of thousands of distinct CDR3 sequences; 4.6% are singletons. The sample here was whole blood, taken at baseline. The receptor source for this set is an adult who was a healthcare worker with PCR-confirmed SARS-CoV-2 infection or an uninfected control (not recorded which).

The table lists this clonotype with many counts. The J gene is TRBJ2-2, the V gene TRBV7-6, with D tentatively TRBD1 (5 bases). V was trimmed by 2 bases and J by 2 bases, leaving 9 bases between them. This CDR3 spans 15 amino acids. CDR1 is SGHVS and CDR2 is FNYEAQ in the germline V gene. This CDR3 reads CASSLNRPNTGELFF. The CDR3 DNA reads TGTGCCAGCAGCTTAAACAGGCCTAACACCGGGGAGCTGTTTTTT.

This clonotype was counted at least ten times. This chain uses TRBV6-5 with TRBJ2-1; TRBD1 matches 7 bases. CDR1 is MNHEY and CDR2 is SVGAGI in the germline V gene. The V gene end was trimmed by 6 bases and the J gene end by 0 bases; junction bases not matched to a gene: 5. The CDR3 is 15 residues long. The CDR3: CASRMGQSSYNEQFF. CDR3 DNA: TGTGCCAGCAGGATGGGACAGTCCTCCTACAATGAGCAGTTCTTC.

The sample holds many counts of this clonotype. The CDR3 spells CASSQGLRRQGEETQYF. DNA for the CDR3: TGTGCCAGCAGCCAAGGCCTCAGAAGACAGGGCGAGGAGACCCAGTACTTC. The chain employs TRBV14 and TRBJ2-5, with 7 bases identical to TRBD1. The J segment lost 5 bases and the V segment lost 1 base, leaving 13 bases of the junction unmatched. Germline CDR1 SGHDN, CDR2 FVKESK. The CDR3 is made up of 17 amino acids.

By share, this clonotype ranks as medium-sized (0.01 to 0.1%). Germline is not matched at one junction end, which may reflect a read error. The V and J genes are TRBV20-1 and TRBJ2-7, with no clear D. The CDR3 covers 15 residues. From germline, CDR1 is DFQATT and CDR2 SNEGSKA (reference sequence). The CDR3, as DNA: TGCAGTGCTAGAGATCCTTCTGTGGAGTCCTCCGAGCAGTACTTC. Amino acid sequence: CSARDPSVESSEQYF.

A word on this clonotype: This may be a read error, as it is one base from a much larger clone. The rearrangement uses TRBV4-3 and TRBJ1-1; weak D call: TRBD1 (6 bases). Germline V lookup: CDR1 LGHNA, CDR2 YSLEER. The CDR3 has 14 residues. CDR3 region: CVSSQDMRGSEAFF. DNA of the CDR3: TGCGTCAGCAGCCAAGATATGAGGGGGTCTGAAGCTTTCTTT.

This clonotype was detected many times. The chain links TRBV3-1 to TRBJ1-1; D remains ambiguous. Germline V gene sequence: CDR1 LGHDT, CDR2 YNNKEL (reference sequence). The CDR3 totals 15 residues. Trimming stripped 0 bases from V and 3 bases from J, with 11 bases between. The CDR3 bases are TGTGCCAGCAGCCAAGACCAGTGGAGGGACACTGAAGCTTTCTTT. This sequence encodes CASSQDQWRDTEAFF.

There are many counts of this clonotype. The CDR3 is CASRRTASSYEQYF. In nucleotides, the CDR3 is TGTGCCAGCCGTAGGACAGCGAGCTCCTACGAGCAGTACTTC. The chain couples TRBV27 to TRBJ2-7, with D perhaps TRBD1 (6 bases). The V gene lost 8 bases and the J gene lost 0 bases, with 14 bases spanning the gap. Germline V gene lookup returns CDR1 MNHEY and CDR2 SMNVEV (reference sequence). The CDR3 covers 14 residues.

In its sample, this clonotype was seen many times. The V and J genes are TRBV6-5 and TRBJ2-5; possibly TRBD1 for D (7 bases). In germline, CDR1 is MNHEY, CDR2 SVGAGI. Trimming cost V 8 bases and J 5 bases, with 21 bases left between them. This CDR3 contains 15 residues. CDR3 in amino acids: CASAHGWRGPETQYF. In DNA, the CDR3 is TGTGCCAGCGCTCATGGATGGAGGGGGCCTGAGACCCAGTACTTC.

This clonotype has at least ten counts. The chain has TRBV20-1 and TRBJ2-3; D could derive from TRBD1 or TRBD2 (5 bases each). This CDR3 has 13 amino acids. The germline V gene has CDR1 DFQATT and CDR2 SNEGSKA (reference sequence). V lost 1 base and J 5 bases, leaving 10 bases between the germline ends. CDR3 sequence reads: CSARGIGGDTQYF. CDR3 coding DNA: TGCAGTGCTAGAGGAATTGGGGGAGATACGCAGTATTTT.

This clonotype has at least ten counts. The V and J genes are TRBV12-3 or TRBV12-4 and TRBJ2-3; 9 bases are shared with TRBD2. The CDR3 contains 14 residues. Losses at the gene ends were 8 bases for V and 3 bases for J; bases not matched to a gene: 6. This CDR3 reads CASGSSGVTDTQYF. The CDR3 coding sequence is TGTGCCAGCGGATCTAGCGGGGTAACAGATACGCAGTATTTT.

The sample holds a few counts of this clonotype. The V call is TRBV12-3 or TRBV12-4, the J call TRBJ2-1; 7 bases align to TRBD2. This CDR3 spans 18 amino acids. J lost 5 bases, V lost 0 bases, and 13 bases had no gene match. The CDR3 region has the DNA TGTGCCAGCAGTTTAGCGCTAGTTCGCGGGAGTAGCGACAATGAGCAGTTCTTC. It yields the protein CASSLALVRGSSDNEQFF.

This clonotype was counted many times. V is TRBV18 and J is TRBJ2-5; D might be TRBD1 (6 bases). The germline CDR1 and CDR2 sequences are KGHSH and LQKENI. The V gene lost 6 bases and the J gene lost 2 bases, with 16 bases spanning the gap. The CDR3 runs to 15 residues. The CDR3 reads CASSPWDGTQETQYF. CDR3 nucleotide sequence: TGTGCCAGCTCGCCCTGGGACGGGACACAAGAGACCCAGTACTTC.

This clonotype was observed many times. Because the CDR3 is missing its conserved closing phenylalanine or tryptophan, this is likely a read error. The DNA is omitted, as the CDR3 cannot be located on it reliably, and the CDR3 follows TCRdb's listing. The CDR3: CASSQPGQVTL. This chain links TRBV4-2 with TRBJ2-7; TRBD1, the D gene given by the table, was not confirmed from the DNA. The CDR3 adds up to 11 amino acids, both ends counted. Germline-derived CDR1 and CDR2 are LGHNA and YNFKEQ.

V usage is TRBV12-3 or TRBV12-4 and J usage is TRBJ2-3; 7 nucleotides align to TRBD1. The ends lost 4 bases at V and 1 base at J; junction bases unmatched: 5. This CDR3 has 15 amino acids. This CDR3 is CASSSRQGRTDTQYF. As DNA, the CDR3 is TGTGCCAGCAGTTCCCGACAGGGCCGCACAGATACGCAGTATTTT.

This clonotype was counted a few times. The rearrangement uses TRBV14 and TRBJ2-3, with a weak D call TRBD2 (6 bases). This CDR3 has 13 residues. Germline CDR1 is SGHDN and CDR2 is FVKESK. Trimming shortened V by 4 bases and J by 6 bases, and 11 bases separated the two germline ends. CDR3 sequence reads: CASSRDFGDTQYF. In nucleotides, the CDR3 is TGTGCCAGCAGCCGGGACTTTGGGGATACGCAGTATTTT.

The sample holds many counts of this clonotype. The CDR3 coding sequence is TGTGCCAGCAGTTTAATCCAGGGGCACACTGAAGCTTTCTTT. Translated, it gives CASSLIQGHTEAFF. The V call is TRBV12-3 or TRBV12-4, the J call TRBJ1-1, with a tentative D call TRBD1 (6 bases). This CDR3 contains 14 residues. The ends were cut back, 2 bases at V and 3 bases at J, with 10 bases in the middle.

The rearrangement links TRBV21-1 to TRBJ2-3; the table's TRBD2 call for D was not verified on the DNA. TRBV21-1 is flagged as a pseudogene. This CDR3 spans 21 amino acids. The chain's CDR3 is CASSKGPLLGLETSSHDTQYF. In DNA, the CDR3 is TGTGCCAGCAGCAAAGGGCCCCTTTTGGGGTTGGAAACTAGCAGCCATGATACGCAGTATTTT.

This clonotype showed up many times. The chain uses TRBV7-9 and TRBJ2-3; TRBD2 agrees at 7 bases. Trimming at V came to 5 bases and at J to 6 bases, leaving 8 bases not matched to a gene. The CDR3 is 14 amino acids. Germline CDR1 reads SEHNR; CDR2 reads FQNEAQ (reference sequence). The DNA of the CDR3 is TGTGCCAGCAGCCCGCCGACTAGCCCCGATACGCAGTATTTT. This codes for CASSPPTSPDTQYF. Full variable domain (missing parts from reference TRBV7-9 and TRBJ2-3): DTGVSQNPRHKITKRGQNVTFRCDPISEHNRLYWYRQTLGQGPEFLTYFQNEAQLEKSRLLSDRFSAERPKGSFSTLEIQRTEQGDSAMYLCASSPPTSPDTQYFGPGTRLTVL.

The sample holds many counts of this clonotype. This sequence joins TRBV30 and TRBJ1-2, with 12 positions matching TRBD1. The CDR3 is 14 residues long. V dropped 4 bases and J dropped 6; count of bases not matched to a gene: 6. Germline values: CDR1 GTSNPN, CDR2 SVGIG (reference sequence). The DNA of the CDR3 is TGTGCCTGGAATACCGGGACAGGGGGCCATGGCTACACCTTC. Translated, it gives CAWNTGTGGHGYTF.

To note about this clonotype: This may stem from a read error, because a much larger clone lies one nucleotide away. The CDR3 DNA follows: TGTGCCTGGAGTGAACAGGGCAACACTGCTTTCTTT. This encodes CAWSEQGNTAFF. V gene TRBV30 combines with J gene TRBJ1-1; D perhaps matches TRBD1 (6 bases). This CDR3 has 12 amino acids. CDR1 and CDR2 (germline): GTSNPN, SVGIG (reference sequence). Trimming took off 1 base at V and 11 bases at J, with 14 bases between the two ends.

This clonotype came up many times. The rearrangement uses TRBV30 and TRBJ1-2, with D perhaps matching TRBD1 (5 bases). Trimming took 0 bases from V and 4 from J, leaving 9 bases between them. This CDR3 is 13 amino acids long. CDR1 GTSNPN and CDR2 SVGIG come from the germline V gene (reference sequence). The CDR3 protein is CAWSVGRVYGYTF. CDR3 DNA: TGTGCCTGGAGTGTAGGCAGGGTCTATGGCTACACCTTC.

This clonotype was recorded many times. V usage is TRBV6-6 and J usage is TRBJ1-4; perhaps TRBD1 as D (5 bases). Germline V gene data show CDR1 as MNHNY and CDR2 as SVGAGI (reference sequence). CDR3 length: 15 residues. Trimming removed 4 bases at V and 0 bases at J, with 9 bases between. In DNA, the CDR3 is TGTGCCAGCAGTTGGGACCGTTCAACTAATGAAAAACTGTTTTTT. Translating gives CASSWDRSTNEKLFF.

This clonotype was seen repeatedly, ten times or more. V and J are TRBV29-1 and TRBJ1-1; a weak D match, TRBD1 (6 bases). The CDR3 has 12 residues. V was cut by 4 bases and J by 1 base, with 7 bases left in between. The V gene's germline CDR1 is SQVTM and CDR2 ANQGSEA. The CDR3 DNA reads TGCAGCGTTGGCAGGGGGAACACTGAAGCTTTCTTT. This sequence encodes CSVGRGNTEAFF.

This clonotype has ten or more counts. The chain is built from TRBV20-1 and TRBJ2-5; 14 nucleotides agree with TRBD2. The ends lost 4 bases at V and 0 bases at J; junction bases unmatched: 7. CDR3 length: 17 amino acids. Germline values: CDR1 DFQATT, CDR2 SNEGSKA (reference sequence). The DNA for the CDR3 is TGCAGTGCTACCGGGACTAGCGGGAGCCAGTACCAAGAGACCCAGTACTTC. It is translated as CSATGTSGSQYQETQYF.